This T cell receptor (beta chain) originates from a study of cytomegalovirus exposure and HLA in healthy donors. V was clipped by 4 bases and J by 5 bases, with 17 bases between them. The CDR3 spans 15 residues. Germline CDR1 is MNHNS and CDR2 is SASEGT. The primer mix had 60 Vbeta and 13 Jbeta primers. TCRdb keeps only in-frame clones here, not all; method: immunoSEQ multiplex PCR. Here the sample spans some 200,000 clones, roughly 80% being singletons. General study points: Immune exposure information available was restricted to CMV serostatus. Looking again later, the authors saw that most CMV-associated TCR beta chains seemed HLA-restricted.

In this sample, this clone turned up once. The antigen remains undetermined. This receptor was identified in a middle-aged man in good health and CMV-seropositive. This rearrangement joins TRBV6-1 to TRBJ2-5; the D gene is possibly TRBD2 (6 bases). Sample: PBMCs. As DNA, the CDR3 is TGTGCCAGCAGTGCCAAAATACTAGCTACGGAGACCCAGTACTTC. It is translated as CASSAKILATETQYF.